This TCR beta chain was retrieved from a study of T cell responses to AZD1222 COVID-19 vaccine. TCRdb's table, derived via immunoSEQ multiplex PCR, lists solely in-frame clones and lacks some. This table has approximately 110,000 clones, 70% to 90% appearing once. General observations from the study: Recipients of two AZD1222 doses showed rising Spike-specific TCR breadth and depth. Researchers report vaccine-associated CD4 TCRs spanning spike, with dominance at 160-218 and 743-854. The number of AZD1222 recipients seropositive at baseline was only 5 to 7.

The CDR3 has 18 residues. Concerning this clone: Its antigen remains unknown.

The chain links TRBV21-1 to TRBJ1-4. TRBV21-1 is deemed a pseudogene. Sequencing used peripheral blood, obtained on day 0 of AZD1222 vaccination. The clonotype originates from an adult in good health. The CDR3 DNA reads as TGTGCCAGCAGCAAAGAGGAAGGACCTCACGGCACTAATGAAAAACTGTTTTTT. Translation: CASSKEEGPHGTNEKLFF.